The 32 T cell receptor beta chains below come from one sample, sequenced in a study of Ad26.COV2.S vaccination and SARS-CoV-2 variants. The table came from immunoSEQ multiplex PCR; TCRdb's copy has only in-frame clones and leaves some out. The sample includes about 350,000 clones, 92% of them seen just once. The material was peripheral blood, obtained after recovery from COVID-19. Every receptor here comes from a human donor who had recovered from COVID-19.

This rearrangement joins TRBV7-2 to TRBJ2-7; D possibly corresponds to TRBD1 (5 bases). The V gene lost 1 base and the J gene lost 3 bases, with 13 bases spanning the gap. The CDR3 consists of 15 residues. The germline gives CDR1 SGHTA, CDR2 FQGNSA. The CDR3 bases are TGTGCCAGCAGCTTAGACGGCAGGGAACACTACGAGCAGTACTTC. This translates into CASSLDGREHYEQYF.

CDR3 residues: CASSLKHRGTEAFF. For the CDR3, the DNA is TGTGCCAGCAGTTTAAAACATAGGGGCACTGAAGCTTTCTTT. This chain joins TRBV28 and TRBJ1-1, with D tentatively TRBD1 (5 bases). V dropped 2 bases and J dropped 4 bases, with 11 bases sitting between them. In germline, CDR1 is MDHEN, CDR2 SYDVKM. The CDR3 sequence is 14 residues long.

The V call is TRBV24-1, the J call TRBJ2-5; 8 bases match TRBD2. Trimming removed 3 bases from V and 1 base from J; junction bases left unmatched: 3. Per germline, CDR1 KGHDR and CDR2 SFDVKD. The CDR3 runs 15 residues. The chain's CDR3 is CATSDGSGGQETQYF. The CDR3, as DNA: TGTGCCACCAGTGATGGCAGCGGGGGCCAAGAGACCCAGTACTTC.

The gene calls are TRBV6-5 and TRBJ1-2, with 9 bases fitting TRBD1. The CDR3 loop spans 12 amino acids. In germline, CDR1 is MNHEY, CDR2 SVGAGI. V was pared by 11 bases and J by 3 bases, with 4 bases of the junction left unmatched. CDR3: CAARTGDYGYTF. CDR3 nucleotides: TGTGCCGCCCGGACAGGGGACTATGGCTACACCTTC.

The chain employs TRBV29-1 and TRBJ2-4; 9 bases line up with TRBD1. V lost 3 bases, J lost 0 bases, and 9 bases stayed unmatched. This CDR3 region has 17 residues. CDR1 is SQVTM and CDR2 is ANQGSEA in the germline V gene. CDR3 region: CSVEGQGRGLAKNIQYF. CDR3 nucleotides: TGCAGCGTTGAGGGACAGGGAAGGGGGTTAGCCAAAAACATTCAGTACTTC. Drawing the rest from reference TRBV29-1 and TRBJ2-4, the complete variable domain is SAVISQKPSRDICQRGTSLTIQCQVDSQVTMMFWYRQQPGQSLTLIATANQGSEATYESGFVIDKFPISRPNLTFSTLTVSNMSPEDSSIYLCSVEGQGRGLAKNIQYFGAGTRLSVL.

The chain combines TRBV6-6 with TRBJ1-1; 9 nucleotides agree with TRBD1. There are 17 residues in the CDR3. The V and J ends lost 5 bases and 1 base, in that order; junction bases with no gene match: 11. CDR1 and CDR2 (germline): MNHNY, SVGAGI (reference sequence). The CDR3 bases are TGTGCCAGCAGTCCATTCCCGGGACAGGGCTGGAACACTGAAGCTTTCTTT. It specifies CASSPFPGQGWNTEAFF.

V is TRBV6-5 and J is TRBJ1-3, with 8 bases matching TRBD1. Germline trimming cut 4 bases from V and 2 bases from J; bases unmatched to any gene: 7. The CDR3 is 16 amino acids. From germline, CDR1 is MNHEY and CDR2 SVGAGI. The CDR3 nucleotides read TGTGCCAGCAGTTTAGGTGGGACAGGTACTGGAAACACCATATATTTT. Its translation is CASSLGGTGTGNTIYF.

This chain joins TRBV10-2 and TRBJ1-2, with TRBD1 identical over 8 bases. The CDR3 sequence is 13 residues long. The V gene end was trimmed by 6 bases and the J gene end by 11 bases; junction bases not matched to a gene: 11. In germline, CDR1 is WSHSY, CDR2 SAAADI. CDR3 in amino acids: CASSPGGLKEYTF. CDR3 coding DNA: TGCGCCAGCAGCCCAGGGGGCCTCAAAGAATACACCTTC.

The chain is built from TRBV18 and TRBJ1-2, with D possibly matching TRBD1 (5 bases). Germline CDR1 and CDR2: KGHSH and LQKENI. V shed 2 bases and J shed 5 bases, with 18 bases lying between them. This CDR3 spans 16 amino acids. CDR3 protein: CASSPREVWGGYGYTF. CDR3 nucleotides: TGTGCCAGCTCACCAAGGGAGGTCTGGGGCGGATATGGCTACACCTTC.

The CDR3 region has the DNA TGTGCCAGCCGTACCGGCAATCAGCCCCAGCATTTT. Residues: CASRTGNQPQHF. The chain has TRBV13 and TRBJ1-5; no reliable D call. Trimming pared 8 bases from V and 2 bases from J, leaving 7 bases between. Looked up from germline, CDR1 is PRHDT and CDR2 is FYEKMQ (reference sequence). The CDR3 runs 12 residues.

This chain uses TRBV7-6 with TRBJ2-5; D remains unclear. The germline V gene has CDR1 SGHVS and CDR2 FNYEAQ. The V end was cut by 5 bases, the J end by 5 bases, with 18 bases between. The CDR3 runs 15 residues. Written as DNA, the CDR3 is TGTGCCAGCAGCCTCGTGGCGGCATTACAGGAGACCCAGTACTTC. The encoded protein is CASSLVAALQETQYF. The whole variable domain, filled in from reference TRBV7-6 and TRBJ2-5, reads GAGVSQSPRYKVTKRGQDVALRCDPISGHVSLYWYRQALGQGPEFLTYFNYEAQQDKSGLPNDRFSAERPEGSISTLTIQRTEQRDSAMYRCASSLVAALQETQYFGPGTRLLVL.

CDR3 in DNA: TGTGCCAGCAGTGGGACAGGGGCTGGTGGCTACACCTTC. Translated: CASSGTGAGGYTF. The rearrangement uses TRBV7-9 and TRBJ1-2; TRBD1 matches 10 bases. The CDR3 runs 13 residues. CDR1 is SEHNR, CDR2 FQNEAQ, per germline (reference sequence). V shed 6 bases and J 7 bases; nucleotides not matched to a gene: 5. The whole variable domain, filled in from reference TRBV7-9 and TRBJ1-2, reads DTGVSQNPRHKITKRGQNVTFRCDPISEHNRLYWYRQTLGQGPEFLTYFQNEAQLEKSRLLSDRFSAERPKGSFSTLEIQRTEQGDSAMYLCASSGTGAGGYTFGSGTRLTVV.

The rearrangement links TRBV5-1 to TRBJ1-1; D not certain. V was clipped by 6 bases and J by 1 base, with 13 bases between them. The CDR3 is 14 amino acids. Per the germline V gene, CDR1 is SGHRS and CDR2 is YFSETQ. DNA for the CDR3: TGCGCCAGCAAGGCCGAGGGTGAGAACACTGAAGCTTTCTTT. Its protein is CASKAEGENTEAFF. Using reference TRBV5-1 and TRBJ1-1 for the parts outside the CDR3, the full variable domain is KAGVTQTPRYLIKTRGQQVTLSCSPISGHRSVSWYQQTPGQGLQFLFEYFSETQRNKGNFPGRFSGRQFSNSRSEMNVSTLELGDSALYLCASKAEGENTEAFFGQGTRLTVV.

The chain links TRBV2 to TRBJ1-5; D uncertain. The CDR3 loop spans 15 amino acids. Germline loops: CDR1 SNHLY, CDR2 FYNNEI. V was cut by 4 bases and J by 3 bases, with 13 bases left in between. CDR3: CASSGSGETNQPQHF. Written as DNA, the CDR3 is TGTGCCAGCAGTGGGTCAGGTGAGACCAATCAGCCCCAGCATTTT.

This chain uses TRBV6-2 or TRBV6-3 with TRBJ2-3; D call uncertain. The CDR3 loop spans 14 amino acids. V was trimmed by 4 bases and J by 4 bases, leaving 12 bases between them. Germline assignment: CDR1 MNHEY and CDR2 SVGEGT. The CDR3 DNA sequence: TGTGCCAGCAGTTTACAGCCTGGGCCAGATACGCAGTATTTT. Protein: CASSLQPGPDTQYF.

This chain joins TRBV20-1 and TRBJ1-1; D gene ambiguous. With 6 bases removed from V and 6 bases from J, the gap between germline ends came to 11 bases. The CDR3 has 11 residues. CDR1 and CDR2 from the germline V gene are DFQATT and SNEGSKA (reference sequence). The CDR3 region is CSAPRGPEAFF. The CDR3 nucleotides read TGCAGTGCCCCCCGAGGCCCTGAAGCTTTCTTT.

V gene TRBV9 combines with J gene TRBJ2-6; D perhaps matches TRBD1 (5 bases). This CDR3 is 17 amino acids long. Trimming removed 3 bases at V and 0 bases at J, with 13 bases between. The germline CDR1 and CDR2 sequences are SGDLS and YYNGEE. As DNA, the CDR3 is TGTGCCAGCAGCGCCCGTCAGGGCAGCTCTGGGGCCAACGTCCTGACTTTC. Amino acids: CASSARQGSSGANVLTF.

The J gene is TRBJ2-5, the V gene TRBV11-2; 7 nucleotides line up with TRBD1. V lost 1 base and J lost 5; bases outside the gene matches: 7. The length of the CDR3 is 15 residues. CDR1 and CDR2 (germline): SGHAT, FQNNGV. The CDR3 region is CASSLGTGALETQYF. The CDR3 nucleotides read TGTGCCAGCAGCTTAGGCACAGGGGCGTTGGAGACCCAGTACTTC.

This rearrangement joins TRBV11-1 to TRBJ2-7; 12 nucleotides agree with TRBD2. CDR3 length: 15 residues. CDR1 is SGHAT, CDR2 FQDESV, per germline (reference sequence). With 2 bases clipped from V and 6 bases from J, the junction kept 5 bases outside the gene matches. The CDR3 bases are TGTGCCAGCAGCTTAACCGGACTAGCGGGGTTCGAGCAGTACTTC. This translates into CASSLTGLAGFEQYF.

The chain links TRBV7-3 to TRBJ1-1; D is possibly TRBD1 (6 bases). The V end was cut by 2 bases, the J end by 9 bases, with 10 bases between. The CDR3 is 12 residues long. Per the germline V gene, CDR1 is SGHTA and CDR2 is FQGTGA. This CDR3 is CASSLFGGQAFF. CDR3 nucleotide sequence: TGTGCCAGCAGCTTATTCGGGGGGCAAGCTTTCTTT. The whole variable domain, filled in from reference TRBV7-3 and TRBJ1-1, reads GAGVSQTPSNKVTEKGKYVELRCDPISGHTALYWYRQSLGQGPEFLIYFQGTGAADDSGLPNDRFFAVRPEGSVSTLKIQRTERGDSAVYLCASSLFGGQAFFGQGTRLTVV.

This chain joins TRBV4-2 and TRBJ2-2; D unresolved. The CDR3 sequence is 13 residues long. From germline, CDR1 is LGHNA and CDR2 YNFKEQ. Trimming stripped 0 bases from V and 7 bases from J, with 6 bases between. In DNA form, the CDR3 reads TGTGCCAGCAGCCAAGATTCGGGCGGGGAGCTGTTTTTT. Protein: CASSQDSGGELFF.

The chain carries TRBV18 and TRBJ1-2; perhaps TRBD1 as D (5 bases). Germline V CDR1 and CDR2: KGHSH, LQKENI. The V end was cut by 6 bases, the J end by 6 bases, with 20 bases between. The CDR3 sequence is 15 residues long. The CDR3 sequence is CASSPRQGDPHGYTF. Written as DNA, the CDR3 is TGTGCCAGCTCCCCCCGGCAGGGAGACCCGCATGGCTACACCTTC.

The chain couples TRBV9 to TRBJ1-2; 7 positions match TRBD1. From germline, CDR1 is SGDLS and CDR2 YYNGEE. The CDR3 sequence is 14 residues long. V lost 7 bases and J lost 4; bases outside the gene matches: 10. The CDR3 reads CASGGQASPYGYTF. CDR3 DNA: TGTGCCAGCGGAGGACAGGCCTCTCCCTATGGCTACACCTTC.

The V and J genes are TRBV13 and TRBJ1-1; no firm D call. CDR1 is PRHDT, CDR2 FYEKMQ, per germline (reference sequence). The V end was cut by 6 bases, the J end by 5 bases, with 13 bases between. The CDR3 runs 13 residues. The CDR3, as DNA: TGTGCCAGCAGGAAAGGCGGGCGGACTGAAGCTTTCTTT. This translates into CASRKGGRTEAFF.

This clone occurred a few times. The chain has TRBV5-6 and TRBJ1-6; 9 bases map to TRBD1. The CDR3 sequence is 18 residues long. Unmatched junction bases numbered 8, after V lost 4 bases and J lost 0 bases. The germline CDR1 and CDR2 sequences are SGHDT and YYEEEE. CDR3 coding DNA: TGTGCCAGCAGCACAGGACAGGGGTCGAGCTCCTATAATTCACCCCTCCACTTT. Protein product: CASSTGQGSSSYNSPLHF.

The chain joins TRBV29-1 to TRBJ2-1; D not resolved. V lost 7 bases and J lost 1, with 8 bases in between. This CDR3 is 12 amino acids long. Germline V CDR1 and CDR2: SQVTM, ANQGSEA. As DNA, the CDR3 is TGCAGCGCTCAGGAATCCTACAATGAGCAGTTCTTC. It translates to CSAQESYNEQFF.

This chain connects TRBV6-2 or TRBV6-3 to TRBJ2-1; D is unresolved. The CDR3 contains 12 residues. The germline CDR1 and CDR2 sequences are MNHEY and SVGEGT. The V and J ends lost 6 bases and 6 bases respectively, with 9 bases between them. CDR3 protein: CASSHGFNEQFF. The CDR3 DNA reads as TGTGCCAGCAGCCACGGGTTCAATGAGCAGTTCTTC.

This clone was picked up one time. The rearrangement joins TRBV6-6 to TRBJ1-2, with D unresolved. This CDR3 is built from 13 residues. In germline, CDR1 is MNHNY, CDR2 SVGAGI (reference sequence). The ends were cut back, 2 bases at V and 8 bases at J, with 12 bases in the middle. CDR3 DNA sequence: TGTGCCAGCAGTTACGTCCTCGCGAGAGGCTACACCTTC. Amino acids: CASSYVLARGYTF.

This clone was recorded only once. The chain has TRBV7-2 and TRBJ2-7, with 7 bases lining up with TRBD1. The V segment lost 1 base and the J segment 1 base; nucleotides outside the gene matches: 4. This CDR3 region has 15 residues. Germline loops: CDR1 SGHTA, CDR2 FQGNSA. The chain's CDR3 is CASSLVGTASYEQYF. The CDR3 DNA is TGTGCCAGCAGCTTAGTGGGGACAGCTTCCTACGAGCAGTACTTC.

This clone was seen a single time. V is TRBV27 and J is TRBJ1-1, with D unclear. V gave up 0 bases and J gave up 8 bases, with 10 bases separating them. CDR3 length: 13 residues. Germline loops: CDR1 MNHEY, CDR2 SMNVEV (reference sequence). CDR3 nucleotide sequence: TGTGCCAGCAGTTTATCAGGGCAGAGAGAAGCTTTCTTT. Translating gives CASSLSGQREAFF.

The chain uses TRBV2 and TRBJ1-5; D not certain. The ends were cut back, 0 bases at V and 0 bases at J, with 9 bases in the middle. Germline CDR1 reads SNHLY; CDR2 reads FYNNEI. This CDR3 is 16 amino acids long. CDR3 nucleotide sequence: TGTGCCAGCAGTGAAGCGTCGGGTTATAGCAATCAGCCCCAGCATTTT. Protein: CASSEASGYSNQPQHF.

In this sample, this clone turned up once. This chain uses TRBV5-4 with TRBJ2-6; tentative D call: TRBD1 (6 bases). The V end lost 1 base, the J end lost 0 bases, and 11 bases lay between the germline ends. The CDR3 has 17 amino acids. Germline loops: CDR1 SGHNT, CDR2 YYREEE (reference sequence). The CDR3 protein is CASSLRQVSSGANVLTF. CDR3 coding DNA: TGTGCCAGCAGCTTGAGACAGGTCAGCTCTGGGGCCAACGTCCTGACTTTC.